This T cell receptor (beta chain) was recorded in a study of blood T cell repertoires in COVID-19. TCRdb keeps only in-frame clones here, not all; method: immunoSEQ multiplex PCR. The table has hundreds of thousands of clones, 80% to 90% seen once. CDR1 is MNHEY and CDR2 is SVGAGI in the germline V gene. The CDR3 spans 15 residues. Losses at the gene ends were 5 bases for V and 9 bases for J; bases not matched to a gene: 10. The receptor was derived from a man aged 25-45 years who had recovered from COVID-19. The chain is built from TRBV6-5 and TRBJ2-1, with 10 positions matching TRBD2. The material sequenced was PBMCs or T cells enriched from blood (not recorded which). CDR3 region: CASSKLAGRGSEQFF. The CDR3, as DNA: TGTGCCAGCAGTAAACTAGCGGGGAGAGGGAGTGAGCAGTTCTTC.